This T cell receptor (beta chain) was retrieved from a study of T cells in tuberculosis (dated by TCRdb to the late 2010s). Concerning the study at large: The study combined CD1B tetramers and high-throughput TCR immunosequencing to characterize T cells specific for the mycobacterial lipid antigen glucose monomycolate (GMM). IGRA-negative adolescents, IGRA-positive adolescents with latent tuberculosis and adults with active tuberculosis, around nine per group, were compared in a South African clinical cohort.

The immunoSEQ multiplex PCR assay was used to generate TCR libraries, with TCR-beta and/or TCR-alpha/delta assays applied to each sample. The amplified TCR libraries were sequenced on the Illumina high-throughput platform. The study's own analysis went as follows. Clustering and dimensionality reduction were performed using pairwise TCRdist distances among GMM-specific receptors from ex vivo sorted or in vitro expanded T cells. The score assigned to each clinical repertoire was mean NN-distance, meaning the average TCRdist to the nearest 10% of tetramer-positive reference sequences. GEM TCR motif frequency was calculated as the fraction of unique TCRs that matched known GEM sequences by V/J usage and CDR3 length. Active tuberculosis was classified by linear discriminant analysis with leave-one-out cross-validation, implemented in scikit-learn. In its TCRdb copy, this immuneACCESS table keeps in-frame sequences only and misses some clones. Where compared with another copy, unresolved V genes explain less than half of these, and the others have no known cause. For V, J and clone size, that table is used; D and trimming come from the DNA. The sample data list 40,000 to 50,000 clones, and about 95% of these were observed just once. Approximately 3.8% of the sample rests with the top ten.

At study entry, a tuberculin skin test and the QuantiFERON-TB GOLD In-Tube IGRA were used to screen adolescents for latent tuberculosis infection. Unsorted cryopreserved PBMC were immunosequenced, covering on average around 94,000 T cells per clinical donor. Eleven high schools in the Worcester region of the Western Cape, South Africa, served as enrollment sites for adolescents aged 12 to 18 years. Approximately 10 adolescents infected with M. tuberculosis and about ten uninfected adolescents were chosen and matched for age and sex. PBMC from adolescents were isolated by density centrifugation from freshly drawn heparinized blood and were then cryopreserved. In the germline V gene, CDR1 corresponds to SNHLY and CDR2 to FYNNEI. The CDR3 covers 17 residues, taking in both the cysteine and the phenylalanine. Only the CDR3 region is kept as DNA, spanning 51 bases read in frame from base 1. Study-wide findings and limitations: The smaller NN-distances in active tuberculosis patients were driven in part by shorter CDR3-alpha lengths, while the difference seen for TCR-beta was not statistically significant. Compared with IGRA-negative controls, TCR-alpha repertoires from active tuberculosis had smaller mean NN-distances to GMM-specific TCRs, which suggests clonal expansion of these TCRs. Clinical samples were selected based on which cryopreserved specimens were available, and the active tuberculosis cases were adults whereas the controls were adolescents. An accuracy of 87% (AUROC about 0.91) was reached by a classifier using the diverse GMM-specific repertoire, compared with around 70% accuracy when GEM motif frequencies were used.

A word on this clone: What this receptor recognizes is not known. Germline is not matched at one junction end, which may reflect a read error.

In this chain, TRBV2 is recombined with TRBJ2-1; the D gene identity is not certain. The receptor was isolated from a donor between 10 and 35 years old with latent tuberculosis or without tuberculosis infection. Sequenced material: PBMCs. The CDR3 in this case is CTSSETSRPEGDDEQFF. The nucleotides are TGTACCAGCAGTGAGACTTCTAGGCCCGAAGGTGACGATGAGCAGTTCTTC.